A selection of T cell receptor beta chains follows, all from one sample in a study of blood T cell repertoires in COVID-19. The assay was immunoSEQ multiplex PCR, and TCRdb's table has in-frame clones only and misses some. The repertoire consists of tens of thousands of clones, with about 92% occurring once and the leading ten covering 0.65% to 0.85%. The sample taken for sequencing was peripheral blood. The receptors derive from a woman in her seventies with COVID-19, enrolled during active disease. CDR3s include the opening cysteine and the closing phenylalanine or tryptophan. The order of the fields is J gene, V gene, D gene, CDR3 DNA, CDR3 protein. A D gene is named only where the DNA matches it firmly.

>TRBJ2-2|TRBV3-1/TRBV3-2|TRBD2
TGTGCCAGCAGCCGGAGCGGGAGGGTTATGAACACCGGGGAGCTGTTTTTT
CASSRSGRVMNTGELFF
>TRBJ1-4|TRBV29-1|TRBD1
TGCAGCGTTTTCCGGGACAGTAATGAAAAACTGTTTTTT
CSVFRDSNEKLFF
>TRBJ2-5|TRBV24-1|.
TGTGCCACCAGTGATTTGCGAGAGACCCAGTACTTC
CATSDLRETQYF
>TRBJ2-7|TRBV7-2|TRBD1
TGTGCCAGCAGCTCATGGACAGGGGCCTACGAGCAGTACTTC
CASSSWTGAYEQYF
>TRBJ2-1|TRBV10-1|.
TGCGCCAGCTCCAAGGAAACTAGCACGTACAATGAGCAGTTCTTC
CASSKETSTYNEQFF
>TRBJ2-5|TRBV19|.
TGTGCCAGTAGTACCCACCCCGGGGAGACCCAGTACTTC
CASSTHPGETQYF
>TRBJ1-5|TRBV19|.
TGTGCCAGTAGTGTGGGCTTGAGACAGCCCCAGCATTTT
CASSVGLRQPQHF
>TRBJ1-5|TRBV28|.
TGTGCCAGCAGTTCGTCGGAGAGCCGGAGCTATCAGCCCCAGCATTTT
CASSSSESRSYQPQHF
>TRBJ2-7|TRBV11-2|TRBD2
TGTGCCAGCAGATCCGGACTAGCGGGAGGGTACGAGCAGTACTTC
CASRSGLAGGYEQYF
>TRBJ2-6|TRBV6-5|.
TGTGCCAGCGAGGCCTCTGGGGCCAACGTCCTGACTTTC
CASEASGANVLTF